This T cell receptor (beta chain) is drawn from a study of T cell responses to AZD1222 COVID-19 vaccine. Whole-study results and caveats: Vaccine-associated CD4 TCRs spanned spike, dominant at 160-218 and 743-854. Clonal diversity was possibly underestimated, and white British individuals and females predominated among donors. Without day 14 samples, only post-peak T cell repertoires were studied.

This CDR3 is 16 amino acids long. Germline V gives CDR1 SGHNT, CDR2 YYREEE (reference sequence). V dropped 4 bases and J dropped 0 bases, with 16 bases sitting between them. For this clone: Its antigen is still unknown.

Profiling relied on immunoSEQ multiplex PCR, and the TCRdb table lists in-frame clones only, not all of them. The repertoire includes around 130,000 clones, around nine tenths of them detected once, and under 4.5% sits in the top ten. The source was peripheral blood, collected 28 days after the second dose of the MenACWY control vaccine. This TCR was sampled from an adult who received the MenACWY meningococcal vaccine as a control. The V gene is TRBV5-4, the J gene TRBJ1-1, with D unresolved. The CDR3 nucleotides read TGTGCCAGCAGCCGAACGATGGGCAGGATGAACACTGAAGCTTTCTTT. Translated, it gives CASSRTMGRMNTEAFF.